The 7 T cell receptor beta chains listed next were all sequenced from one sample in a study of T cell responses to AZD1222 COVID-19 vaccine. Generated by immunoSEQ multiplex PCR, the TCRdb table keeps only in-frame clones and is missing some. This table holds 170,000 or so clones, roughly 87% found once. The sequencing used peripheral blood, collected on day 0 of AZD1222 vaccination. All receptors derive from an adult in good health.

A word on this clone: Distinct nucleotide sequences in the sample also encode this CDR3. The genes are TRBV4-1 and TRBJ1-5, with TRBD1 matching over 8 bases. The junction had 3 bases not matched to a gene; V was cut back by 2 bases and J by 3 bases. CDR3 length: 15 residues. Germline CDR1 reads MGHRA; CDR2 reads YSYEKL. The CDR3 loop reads CASSQSTGVNQPQHF. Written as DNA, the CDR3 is TGCGCCAGCAGCCAATCGACAGGGGTCAATCAGCCCCAGCATTTT.

The CDR3 region is CASSQSYMNTEAFF. The CDR3 coding sequence is TGTGCCAGCAGCCAATCCTACATGAACACTGAAGCTTTCTTT. The V call is TRBV3-1 (or the pseudogene TRBV3-2), the J call TRBJ1-1; D not resolved. The CDR3 contains 14 residues. Germline V gene lookup returns CDR1 LGHDT and CDR2 YNNKEL (reference sequence). V was clipped by 2 bases and J by 0 bases, with 7 bases between them.

CDR3 in DNA: TGTGCCAGCACCGATCCCCGGGACTACCAGGGGTCCGGGGAGCTGTTTTTT. Amino acids: CASTDPRDYQGSGELFF. The chain joins TRBV28 to TRBJ2-2, with D perhaps matching TRBD2 (7 bases). Germline values: CDR1 MDHEN, CDR2 SYDVKM. CDR3 size: 17 residues. The V and J ends lost 7 bases and 6 bases respectively, with 24 bases between them.

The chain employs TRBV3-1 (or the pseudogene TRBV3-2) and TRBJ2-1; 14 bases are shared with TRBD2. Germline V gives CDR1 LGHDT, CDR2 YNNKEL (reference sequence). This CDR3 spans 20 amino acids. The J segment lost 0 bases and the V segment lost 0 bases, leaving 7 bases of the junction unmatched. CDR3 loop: CASSQEWTSGRRSSYNEQFF. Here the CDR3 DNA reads TGTGCCAGCAGCCAAGAATGGACTAGCGGGAGGCGGAGCTCCTACAATGAGCAGTTCTTC.

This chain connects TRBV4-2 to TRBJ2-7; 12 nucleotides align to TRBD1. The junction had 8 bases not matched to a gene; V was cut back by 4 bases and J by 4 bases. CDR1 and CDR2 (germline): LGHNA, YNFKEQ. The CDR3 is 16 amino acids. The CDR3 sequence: CASSRMGQGASYEQYF. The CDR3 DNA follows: TGTGCCAGCAGCCGAATGGGACAGGGGGCGAGTTACGAGCAGTACTTC.

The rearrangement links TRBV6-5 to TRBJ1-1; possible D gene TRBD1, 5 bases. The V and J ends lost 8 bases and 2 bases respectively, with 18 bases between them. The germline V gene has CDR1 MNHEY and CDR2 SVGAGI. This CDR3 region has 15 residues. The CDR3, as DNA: TGTGCCAGCTATAGTCGGGACTGGGTTAACACTGAAGCTTTCTTT. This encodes CASYSRDWVNTEAFF.

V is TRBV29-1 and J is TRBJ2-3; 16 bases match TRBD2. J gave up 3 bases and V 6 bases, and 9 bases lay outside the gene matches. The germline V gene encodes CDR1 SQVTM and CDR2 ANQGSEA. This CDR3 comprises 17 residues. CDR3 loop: CSVGLAGGFYWTDTQYF. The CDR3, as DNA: TGCAGCGTGGGACTAGCGGGAGGGTTTTATTGGACAGATACGCAGTATTTT.